A selection of T cell receptor beta chains follows, all from one sample in a study of blood T cell repertoires in COVID-19. Using immunoSEQ multiplex PCR, the repertoire was profiled, and TCRdb retains in-frame clones only, with some absent. The repertoire consists of tens of thousands of clones, with roughly nine tenths occurring once and the leading ten covering 1.6%. The sequenced sample was peripheral blood. These receptors came from a man in his sixties with acute or convalescent COVID-19. Both conserved end residues are part of each CDR3. D genes are given only for firm matches. Size values are once, few and many counts, or a class for expanded clones, and some rows have none.

cdr3_nt cdr3_aa v_call clone_size j_call d_call
TGTGCCAGCAGTTTATTTTCCGGGACAGGGCCAAGTGAAGCTTTCTTT CASSLFSGTGPSEAFF TRBV27 NA TRBJ1-1 TRBD1
TGTGCCAGTACCACAGGGCTCTCTGGAAACACCATATATTTT CASTTGLSGNTIYF TRBV6-5 NA TRBJ1-3 NA
TGTGCCAGCTCACCAGATGGGACAGGGGGCCGTGGAAACACCATATATTTT CASSPDGTGGRGNTIYF TRBV18 NA TRBJ1-3 TRBD1
TGCAGCGTTGTAGCGCCGAGCTCCTACAATGAGCAGTTCTTC CSVVAPSSYNEQFF TRBV29-1 NA TRBJ2-1 NA
TGTGCCACCGGTAAAATGAACACTGAAGCTTTCTTT CATGKMNTEAFF TRBV6-5 NA TRBJ1-1 NA
TGTGCCAGCAGCTTAGGGGCAGCTTCCTATGGCTACACCTTC CASSLGAASYGYTF TRBV7-9 NA TRBJ1-2 NA
TGTGCCAGCAGCTTTCCCGGGACAGGGGATTTAGCCAAAAACATTCAGTACTTC CASSFPGTGDLAKNIQYF TRBV5-4 once TRBJ2-4 TRBD1
TGTGCCAGCAGTGAGCCTAGCGGGGGAGGAGCAGATACGCAGTATTTT CASSEPSGGGADTQYF TRBV2 NA TRBJ2-3 TRBD2
TGCGCCAGCATGGGATCCCCGGGGGGGGCCAAAAACATTCAGTACTTC CASMGSPGGAKNIQYF TRBV10-1 NA TRBJ2-4 TRBD2
TGTGCCAGTAGCCTACAGGGGGTCGGCACTGAAGCTTTCTTT CASSLQGVGTEAFF TRBV19 NA TRBJ1-1 TRBD1
TGTGCCAGCAATGGCGCGGAGCGGAGCACAGATACGCAGTATTTT CASNGAERSTDTQYF TRBV2 NA TRBJ2-3 NA
TGTGCCAGTAGTACCCGAACAGGGGGCGGCGGCTACACCTTC CASSTRTGGGGYTF TRBV19 NA TRBJ1-2 TRBD1
TGCGCCAGCAGCCAAGATGCGATGAACACTGAAGCTTTCTTT CASSQDAMNTEAFF TRBV4-1 NA TRBJ1-1 NA
TGTGCCAGCAGCCAAGAGGTAGACAGGGGTAATTCACCCCTCCACTTT CASSQEVDRGNSPLHF TRBV3-1/TRBV3-2 once TRBJ1-6 TRBD1
TGTGCCAGTAGTATGGGGGACTATACAATGAACACTGAAGCTTTCTTT CASSMGDYTMNTEAFF TRBV19 NA TRBJ1-1 NA
TGTGCCAGCAGCTTCCCCGGAGGGGAAGCTTTCTTT CASSFPGGEAFF TRBV11-2 once TRBJ1-1 NA
TGTGCCAGCAGTGAGGGACAGGGGCCGTATGGCTACACCTTC CASSEGQGPYGYTF TRBV6-1 NA TRBJ1-2 TRBD1
TGTGCCAGCAGCTTATCTAGTCCGACAGCCAACGAGCAGTACTTC CASSLSSPTANEQYF TRBV11-2 NA TRBJ2-7 NA
TGCGCCAGCAGTGAAGAGGGGGCAGGGGACACCGGGGAGCTGTTTTTT CASSEEGAGDTGELFF TRBV10-1 NA TRBJ2-2 TRBD1
TGCGCCAGCAGCTTAGAGAGGTCCTACGAGCAGTACTTC CASSLERSYEQYF TRBV5-1 NA TRBJ2-7 NA
TGCAGCGTTGGCAGGGGGCGCAGAACTAATGAAAAACTGTTTTTT CSVGRGRRTNEKLFF TRBV29-1 NA TRBJ1-4 TRBD1
TGCAGCGTTGAAGAAGAGGGCGGGAATTACGAGCAGTACTTC CSVEEEGGNYEQYF TRBV29-1 few TRBJ2-7 NA
TGCGCCAGCAGCTTGGGGGCCGAGCAGTACTTC CASSLGAEQYF TRBV5-1 NA TRBJ2-7 NA
TGTGCCAGCAGGCCCCCGAGCGGGGGAATGACTGAAGCTTTCTTT CASRPPSGGMTEAFF TRBV28 NA TRBJ1-1 NA
TGTGCCAGCAGCTTCACTAGCGGGGGGGCCCTGGAGACCCAGTACTTC CASSFTSGGALETQYF TRBV7-3 NA TRBJ2-5 TRBD2
TGCGCCAGCAGCTTGCGGGACACGGGCAGGGGCATTCAGTACTTC CASSLRDTGRGIQYF TRBV5-1 NA TRBJ2-4 NA
TGTGCCAGCAGCTTACAGGCGGGTAATGGAAACACCATATATTTT CASSLQAGNGNTIYF TRBV7-3 NA TRBJ1-3 NA
TGTGCCACCAGGCCTGCATACTCCGGTTCACCCCTCCACTTT CATRPAYSGSPLHF TRBV15 NA TRBJ1-6 NA
TGTGCCAGCACCTCCGGCGGCTATGGCTACACCTTC CASTSGGYGYTF TRBV11-2 NA TRBJ1-2 NA
TGTGCCAGCAGCCCGGGACAGGGGGCAAAAGATACGCAGTATTTT CASSPGQGAKDTQYF TRBV7-2 NA TRBJ2-3 TRBD1
TGTGCCAGCAGCCAAGATAGTATGCTTCCCCAGCATTTT CASSQDSMLPQHF TRBV3-1/TRBV3-2 NA TRBJ1-5 NA
TGTGCCAGCAGCTTAGTGGGGGGAGACAATGAGCAGTTCTTC CASSLVGGDNEQFF TRBV7-9 NA TRBJ2-1 NA
TGTGCCAGTAGTTTCGGGGACTCCTACGAGCAGTACTTC CASSFGDSYEQYF TRBV19 NA TRBJ2-7 NA
TGTGCCACCAGTGATTTCGGACAGGAGGCCTACTTC CATSDFGQEAYF TRBV24-1 NA TRBJ2-5 TRBD1
TGCAGCGTCCAGAAAGGGACAGGGAACCAGCCCCAGCATTTT CSVQKGTGNQPQHF TRBV29-1 NA TRBJ1-5 TRBD1
TGTGCCAGTAGTATACCGGGGACTAGCGGTCAGGAGCAGTTCTTC CASSIPGTSGQEQFF TRBV19 NA TRBJ2-1 TRBD2
TGTGCCAGCAGCTTAGCTTCTAGCGGGGGGATCTACGAGCAGTACTTC CASSLASSGGIYEQYF TRBV7-2 few TRBJ2-7 TRBD2
TGTGCCATCAGTGAGTCCGGGCCAGGAGGGAGGAATGAAAAACTGTTTTTT CAISESGPGGRNEKLFF TRBV10-3 NA TRBJ1-4 NA